The 32 T cell receptor beta chains below were found in one sample sequenced in a study of blood T cell repertoires in COVID-19. The assay was immunoSEQ multiplex PCR, and TCRdb's table has in-frame clones only and misses some. The sample holds around 99,000 clones, around 83% seen once. The specimen sequenced was peripheral blood. Every receptor here comes from a woman of 80 years or more with active or convalescent COVID-19.

DNA of the CDR3: TGTGCCAGCAGTTATACTTTTCCGTCGGCTTTCTTT. The encoded protein is CASSYTFPSAFF. V and J are TRBV12-3 or TRBV12-4 and TRBJ1-1; D gene ambiguous. V lost 4 bases and J lost 11, with 14 bases in between. This CDR3 is 12 amino acids long.

V gene TRBV11-2 combines with J gene TRBJ2-7, with TRBD1 identical over 7 bases. The germline CDR1 and CDR2 sequences are SGHAT and FQNNGV. V lost 7 bases to trimming and J lost 1 base; unmatched junction nucleotides: 4. The CDR3 sequence is 13 residues long. The CDR3 protein is CASNAGGSYEQYF. The CDR3 nucleotides are TGTGCCAGCAACGCAGGGGGTTCCTACGAGCAGTACTTC. The whole variable domain, filled in from reference TRBV11-2 and TRBJ2-7, reads EAGVAQSPRYKIIEKRQSVAFWCNPISGHATLYWYQQILGQGPKLLIQFQNNGVVDDSQLPKDRFSAERLKGVDSTLKIQPAKLEDSAVYLCASNAGGSYEQYFGPGTRLTVT.

The chain combines TRBV6-5 with TRBJ2-3, with 8 bases lining up with TRBD2. Germline values: CDR1 MNHEY, CDR2 SVGAGI. Germline trimming cut 8 bases from V and 4 bases from J; bases unmatched to any gene: 5. This CDR3 has 13 amino acids. This CDR3 is CASAGTRADTQYF. CDR3 DNA sequence: TGTGCCAGCGCCGGGACTAGGGCAGATACGCAGTATTTT.

This chain's CDR3 is CASSIRGAGGFYNEQFF. The CDR3 DNA reads as TGTGCCAGTAGTATACGCGGAGCGGGAGGTTTCTACAATGAGCAGTTCTTC. The chain recombines TRBV19 with TRBJ2-1; 9 bases fit TRBD2. Germline assignment: CDR1 LNHDA and CDR2 SQIVND (reference sequence). V gave up 2 bases and J gave up 3 bases; unmatched junction bases: 8. This CDR3 has 17 residues.

The chain recombines TRBV6-6 with TRBJ2-3; the match to TRBD2 covers 7 bases. The V gene end was trimmed by 9 bases and the J gene end by 0 bases; junction bases not matched to a gene: 6. Germline CDR1 and CDR2: MNHNY and SVGAGI (reference sequence). The CDR3 consists of 14 residues. The CDR3 loop is CASRREGSTDTQYF. In DNA, the CDR3 is TGTGCCAGTCGGAGGGAGGGTAGCACAGATACGCAGTATTTT.

V usage is TRBV20-1 and J usage is TRBJ2-3; D is possibly TRBD2 (5 bases). CDR1 and CDR2 from the germline V gene are DFQATT and SNEGSKA (reference sequence). Trimming cost V 4 bases and J 4 bases, with 6 bases left between them. The CDR3 is made up of 11 amino acids. Here the CDR3 DNA reads TGCAGTGCTATCGGGGCAGATACGCAGTATTTT. It is translated as CSAIGADTQYF.

The gene calls are TRBV19 and TRBJ1-3; D not certain. V was trimmed by 1 base and J by 0 bases, leaving 10 bases between them. Germline V gives CDR1 LNHDA, CDR2 SQIVND (reference sequence). The CDR3 totals 16 residues. The CDR3 nucleotides are TGTGCCAGTAGTATAGGCGCGCGGGGCTCTGGAAACACCATATATTTT. It codes for CASSIGARGSGNTIYF. Together with reference TRBV19 and TRBJ1-3, the CDR3 gives the full variable domain: DGGITQSPKYLFRKEGQNVTLSCEQNLNHDAMYWYRQDPGQGLRLIYYSQIVNDFQKGDIAEGYSVSREKKESFPLTVTSAQKNPTAFYLCASSIGARGSGNTIYFGEGSWLTVV.

The chain employs TRBV12-3 or TRBV12-4 and TRBJ1-5, with D unresolved. CDR3 length: 13 residues. The germline V and J ends were trimmed by 6 bases and 0 bases, with 6 bases remaining between them. DNA of the CDR3: TGTGCCAGCAGCCAGGATAGCAATCAGCCCCAGCATTTT. Its translation: CASSQDSNQPQHF.

Here the CDR3 DNA reads TGTGCCAGCAGCCAAGAACTACGGGATGGAAACACCATATATTTT. Translated: CASSQELRDGNTIYF. The rearrangement links TRBV3-1 (or the pseudogene TRBV3-2) to TRBJ1-3; D unresolved. CDR3 length: 15 residues. V dropped 0 bases and J dropped 3 bases, with 9 bases sitting between them. Germline values: CDR1 LGHDT, CDR2 YNNKEL (reference sequence).

V usage is TRBV19 and J usage is TRBJ1-3; possible D gene TRBD1, 6 bases. V gave up 6 bases and J gave up 0 bases, with 15 bases separating them. Germline CDR1 and CDR2: LNHDA and SQIVND (reference sequence). This CDR3 is 16 amino acids long. The CDR3 nucleotides read TGTGCCAGTAGACGGACCGGGACAACCTCTGGAAACACCATATATTTT. Its protein product is CASRRTGTTSGNTIYF.

V usage is TRBV11-2 and J usage is TRBJ2-2; 10 nucleotides line up with TRBD2. This CDR3 contains 18 residues. Germline V lookup: CDR1 SGHAT, CDR2 FQNNGV. V dropped 6 bases and J dropped 5; count of bases not matched to a gene: 15. The CDR3: CASRRPSGRGSRTGELFF. CDR3 nucleotide sequence: TGTGCCAGCAGGAGGCCTAGCGGGAGAGGATCGAGGACCGGGGAGCTGTTTTTT. The full variable domain, its missing parts supplied by reference TRBV11-2 and TRBJ2-2, is EAGVAQSPRYKIIEKRQSVAFWCNPISGHATLYWYQQILGQGPKLLIQFQNNGVVDDSQLPKDRFSAERLKGVDSTLKIQPAKLEDSAVYLCASRRPSGRGSRTGELFFGEGSRLTVL.

The genes are TRBV2 and TRBJ1-6, with TRBD1 matching over 7 bases. The CDR3 is 16 residues long. Germline values: CDR1 SNHLY, CDR2 FYNNEI. V gave up 8 bases and J gave up 0 bases; unmatched junction bases: 7. CDR3 region: CASRLTGSSYNSPLHF. As DNA, the CDR3 is TGTGCCAGCCGGCTGACAGGGAGCTCCTATAATTCACCCCTCCACTTT.

The chain employs TRBV24-1 and TRBJ2-1; weak D call: TRBD1 (5 bases). Germline CDR1 reads KGHDR; CDR2 reads SFDVKD. The CDR3 loop spans 14 amino acids. Trimming left V 0 bases short and J 6 bases short, with 8 bases between. CDR3 in DNA: TGTGCCACCAGTGATTTGTTTGACAGCAATGAGCAGTTCTTC. Amino acid sequence: CATSDLFDSNEQFF.

The CDR3 bases are TGTGCCACCAGCAGAGATCATGGTAGCGGGGACTACGAGCAGTACTTC. This translates into CATSRDHGSGDYEQYF. The chain is built from TRBV15 and TRBJ2-7; 8 bases map to TRBD2. The CDR3 length is 16 residues. Germline trimming cut 0 bases from V and 3 bases from J; bases unmatched to any gene: 7. Germline V lookup: CDR1 LNHNV, CDR2 YYDKDF (reference sequence).

The rearrangement uses TRBV5-4 and TRBJ2-1, with 11 bases matching TRBD2. From germline, CDR1 is SGHNT and CDR2 YYREEE (reference sequence). Unmatched junction bases numbered 8, after V lost 0 bases and J lost 6 bases. The CDR3 has 17 residues. CDR3: CASSLAFSGTSGNEQFF. CDR3 DNA sequence: TGTGCCAGCAGCTTGGCCTTCAGCGGGACTAGCGGCAATGAGCAGTTCTTC. Full variable domain (missing parts from reference TRBV5-4 and TRBJ2-1): ETGVTQSPTHLIKTRGQQVTLRCSSQSGHNTVSWYQQALGQGPQFIFQYYREEENGRGNFPPRFSGLQFPNYSSELNVNALELDDSALYLCASSLAFSGTSGNEQFFGPGTRLTVL.

The chain employs TRBV3-1 (or the pseudogene TRBV3-2) and TRBJ1-6, with D possibly being TRBD1 (5 bases). V was shortened by 4 bases and J by 2 bases, with 15 bases between the two germline ends. Germline V gene lookup returns CDR1 LGHDT and CDR2 YNNKEL (reference sequence). The CDR3 is 17 amino acids. The CDR3 coding sequence is TGTGCCAGCAGCCTCCTAGGGCGGGGGACCTATAATTCACCCCTCCACTTT. Residues: CASSLLGRGTYNSPLHF.

The J gene is TRBJ2-1, the V gene TRBV5-1; 14 positions match TRBD2. CDR1 and CDR2 (germline): SGHRS, YFSETQ. The V segment lost 4 bases and the J segment 15 bases; nucleotides outside the gene matches: 9. This CDR3 region has 14 residues. CDR3 DNA: TGCGCCAGCAGCCCAGGGACTAGCGGGAGTTCTGGGTTCTTC. Residues: CASSPGTSGSSGFF. The full variable domain, completed using reference TRBV5-1 and TRBJ2-1, is KAGVTQTPRYLIKTRGQQVTLSCSPISGHRSVSWYQQTPGQGLQFLFEYFSETQRNKGNFPGRFSGRQFSNSRSEMNVSTLELGDSALYLCASSPGTSGSSGFFGPGTRLTVL.

As concerns this clone: An end of the junction does not agree with germline; a read error may underlie this. This chain joins TRBV7-7 and TRBJ2-5, with TRBD2 matching over 7 bases. This CDR3 is 15 amino acids long. Germline-derived CDR1 and CDR2 are SSHAT and FNYEAQ (reference sequence). DNA for the CDR3: TGTGCTAGCAGCTTAGGACTAAGGGGAGGGGAGACCCAGTACTTC. Amino acid sequence: CASSLGLRGGETQYF.

The rearrangement joins TRBV3-1 (or the pseudogene TRBV3-2) to TRBJ2-2; D is uncertain. V shed 3 bases and J shed 5 bases, with 4 bases lying between them. CDR1 is LGHDT, CDR2 YNNKEL, per germline (reference sequence). This CDR3 has 12 residues. CDR3 nucleotide sequence: TGTGCCAGCAGCCACGGTACCGGGGAGCTGTTTTTT. Protein sequence: CASSHGTGELFF.

The rearrangement links TRBV29-1 to TRBJ2-5; 8 positions match TRBD2. This CDR3 has 14 amino acids. V was clipped by 7 bases and J by 4 bases; unmatched bases: 11. Per the germline V gene, CDR1 is SQVTM and CDR2 is ANQGSEA. CDR3: CSASGGLGRETQYF. The CDR3, as DNA: TGCAGCGCGTCGGGAGGGTTGGGGAGAGAGACCCAGTACTTC.

This chain connects TRBV3-1 (or the pseudogene TRBV3-2) to TRBJ2-7; TRBD2 agrees at 16 bases. The germline V gene has CDR1 LGHDT and CDR2 YNNKEL (reference sequence). The CDR3 runs 20 residues. With 0 bases clipped from V and 2 bases from J, the junction kept 10 bases outside the gene matches. The CDR3 DNA reads TGTGCCAGCAGCCAAGAGGGACTAGCGGGAGGGCGACTGAAACCCTACGAGCAGTACTTC. Translating it yields CASSQEGLAGGRLKPYEQYF.

The V gene is TRBV27, the J gene TRBJ2-7, with D unresolved. The CDR3 length is 13 residues. CDR1 is MNHEY, CDR2 SMNVEV, per germline (reference sequence). V shed 4 bases and J shed 0 bases, with 7 bases lying between them. The CDR3 DNA is TGTGCCAGCAGTTCCCCGCGCTCCTACGAGCAGTACTTC. It codes for CASSSPRSYEQYF.

V usage is TRBV12-3 or TRBV12-4 and J usage is TRBJ1-5; no firm D call. V was pared by 4 bases and J by 7 bases, with 8 bases between. CDR3 size: 12 residues. Here the CDR3 DNA reads TGTGCCAGCAGTTCACGGTGGCAGCCCCAGCATTTT. This encodes CASSSRWQPQHF.

The rearrangement uses TRBV19 and TRBJ2-1; D might be TRBD2 (5 bases). The germline V gene encodes CDR1 LNHDA and CDR2 SQIVND (reference sequence). The CDR3 extends over 16 amino acids. V dropped 6 bases and J dropped 9 bases, with 24 bases sitting between them. The CDR3 region is CASRDSEENSVGEQFF. The CDR3 region has the DNA TGTGCCAGTAGAGACTCGGAGGAGAACTCCGTGGGTGAGCAGTTCTTC.

V gene TRBV5-1 combines with J gene TRBJ1-2; 9 bases are shared with TRBD1. This CDR3 is 15 amino acids long. Germline V gives CDR1 SGHRS, CDR2 YFSETQ. V lost 3 bases to trimming and J lost 5 bases; unmatched junction nucleotides: 8. CDR3 nucleotide sequence: TGCGCCAGCAGCTCGGACAGGGGACGAGTTTATGGCTACACCTTC. This encodes CASSSDRGRVYGYTF.

This chain uses TRBV5-4 with TRBJ1-2, with 9 bases that match TRBD1. This CDR3 is built from 16 residues. Trimming at V came to 3 bases and at J to 7 bases, leaving 13 bases not matched to a gene. Germline CDR1 SGHNT, CDR2 YYREEE (reference sequence). The CDR3 reads CASSSGLGQGRSGYTF. CDR3 nucleotide sequence: TGTGCCAGCAGCTCCGGATTGGGACAGGGTAGGAGTGGCTACACCTTC.

The rearrangement links TRBV10-3 to TRBJ2-6, with 7 bases fitting TRBD1. Germline CDR1 ENHRY, CDR2 SYGVKD. This CDR3 comprises 14 residues. The V gene end was trimmed by 8 bases and the J gene end by 2 bases; junction bases not matched to a gene: 3. DNA of the CDR3: TGTGCCATCTCGACAGGGACTGGGGCCAACGTCCTGACTTTC. As protein: CAISTGTGANVLTF.

This clone was counted a single time. The chain recombines TRBV9 with TRBJ1-2; D unresolved. The V end was cut by 3 bases, the J end by 8 bases, with 17 bases between. The CDR3 consists of 14 residues. The germline CDR1 and CDR2 sequences are SGDLS and YYNGEE. Here the CDR3 reads CASSGYRGKRGYTF. For the CDR3, the DNA is TGTGCCAGCAGCGGGTACCGGGGAAAAAGAGGCTACACCTTC.

V and J are TRBV6-5 and TRBJ2-7; 7 nucleotides align to TRBD1. Germline values: CDR1 MNHEY, CDR2 SVGAGI. The CDR3 runs to 13 residues. V lost 7 bases, J lost 7 bases, and 10 bases stayed unmatched. CDR3 sequence: CASNEQGPREQYF. The CDR3 DNA reads TGTGCCAGCAACGAACAGGGGCCCCGAGAGCAGTACTTC.

The chain carries TRBV6-1 and TRBJ2-5, with D unresolved. The CDR3 runs to 16 residues. Trimming left V 0 bases short and J 5 bases short, with 16 bases between. The germline V gene encodes CDR1 MNHNS and CDR2 SASEGT. This CDR3 reads CASSEAPGTSRETQYF. CDR3 DNA sequence: TGTGCCAGCAGTGAAGCCCCCGGAACCTCTAGGGAGACCCAGTACTTC.

The V gene is TRBV10-1, the J gene TRBJ2-3, with TRBD2 matching over 10 bases. The CDR3 consists of 18 residues. The germline V gene encodes CDR1 WNHNN and CDR2 SYGVQD (reference sequence). The trim removed 8 bases at V and 0 bases at J, leaving 14 bases unmatched. CDR3 amino acids: CASRPPTGTSVSTDTQYF. CDR3 bases: TGCGCCAGCCGGCCACCCACCGGGACTAGCGTTAGCACAGATACGCAGTATTTT.

This chain connects TRBV6-1 to TRBJ1-2, with 7 bases identical to TRBD1. The J segment lost 7 bases and the V segment lost 3 bases, leaving 5 bases of the junction unmatched. The germline CDR1 and CDR2 sequences are MNHNS and SASEGT. This CDR3 comprises 13 residues. CDR3 coding DNA: TGTGCCAGCAGTGACAGGGGGGCGGGTGGCTACACCTTC. This encodes CASSDRGAGGYTF.